This TCR beta chain was documented in a study of blood T cell repertoires in COVID-19. Study-level information: Researchers got acute and convalescent COVID-19 samples from the United States, Italy and Spain. T cells, B-cell-depleted T cells, or PBMCs provided the cDNA or gDNA that served as material.

Authors' analysis steps: Using reference gene primer amplification, nucleated cell counts were estimated. Assay used: immunoSEQ multiplex PCR; TCRdb lists only in-frame clones, some missing. Clone size and the V and J calls come from that table; the DNA yielded D and trimming. Altogether over 350,000 clones are present, approximately 90% being singletons, with the ten largest covering more than 4%. The CDR3 length is 16 residues. CDR1 and CDR2 (germline): SNHLY, FYNNEI. The V end was cut by 2 bases, the J end by 6 bases, with 19 bases between. The sequence came from a woman in her thirties with acute or convalescent COVID-19. Sample: peripheral blood. This chain connects TRBV2 to TRBJ1-2; D is uncertain. CDR3 DNA sequence: TGTGCCAGCAGTGAACGAGGGAACAGTGAGGGTAATGGCTACACCTTC. This translates into CASSERGNSEGNGYTF.